This entry lists 27 T cell receptor beta chains sequenced from one sample in a study of T-cell memory formation after mild COVID-19. TCRdb itself ran the 5' RACE reads through MiXCR, one entry per CDR3 protein. This table has 560,000 or so distinct CDR3 sequences, roughly a sixth appearing once. Sequenced sample: PBMCs or a T cell subset sorted from them (not recorded which). Source of these receptors: an adult woman who had mild COVID-19 (a few samples of this study predate the infection). Cell type and time point are not known.

The V gene is TRBV28, the J gene TRBJ2-4; TRBD1 might be the D (5 bases). The CDR3 contains 14 residues. Looked up from germline, CDR1 is MDHEN and CDR2 is SYDVKM. The V gene lost 6 bases and the J gene lost 0 bases, with 9 bases spanning the gap. The CDR3 here is CASRSGQAKNIQYF. DNA for the CDR3: TGTGCCAGCAGATCTGGACAAGCCAAAAACATTCAGTACTTC.

This clonotype appeared a few times. The J gene is TRBJ2-2, the V gene TRBV4-3; TRBD2 matches at 9 bases. The CDR3 sequence is 16 residues long. V shed 1 base, J shed 3 bases, and the junction held 3 bases outside the gene matches. Germline-derived CDR1 and CDR2 are LGHNA and YSLEER. The CDR3 loop is CASSQGTSAYTGELFF. DNA for the CDR3: TGCGCCAGCAGCCAAGGGACTAGCGCATACACCGGGGAGCTGTTTTTT.

This chain connects TRBV6-6 to TRBJ1-5; D is possibly TRBD1 (6 bases). Germline lookup yields CDR1 MNHNY and CDR2 SVGAGI (reference sequence). CDR3 length: 14 amino acids. Trimming removed 5 bases from V and 6 bases from J, with 14 bases in between. The CDR3 sequence: CASSKGDRGQPQHF. CDR3 DNA sequence: TGTGCCAGCAGTAAGGGGGATCGGGGTCAGCCCCAGCATTTT.

In this sample, this clonotype turned up a few times. The chain carries TRBV7-9 and TRBJ2-3, with 10 bases identical to TRBD2. Germline trimming cut 0 bases from V and 6 bases from J; bases unmatched to any gene: 3. Germline-derived CDR1 and CDR2 are SEHNR and FQNEAQ (reference sequence). The CDR3 loop spans 15 amino acids. CDR3 in amino acids: CASSLAGTSDDTQYF. CDR3 nucleotide sequence: TGTGCCAGCAGCTTAGCCGGGACTAGCGACGATACGCAGTATTTT.

The chain has TRBV7-3 and TRBJ1-2; maybe TRBD1 (6 bases). The V gene's germline CDR1 is SGHTA and CDR2 FQGTGA. The CDR3 extends over 13 amino acids. The V and J ends lost 2 bases and 8 bases respectively, with 12 bases between them. The CDR3 DNA reads TGTGCCAGCAGCTTACGGGACATGAGAGGCTACACCTTC. Translating it yields CASSLRDMRGYTF.

V gene TRBV13 combines with J gene TRBJ2-1; D unresolved. Germline V gene lookup returns CDR1 PRHDT and CDR2 FYEKMQ (reference sequence). Trimming took 5 bases from V and 9 from J, leaving 14 bases between them. This CDR3 has 13 residues. CDR3 region: CASSPRMASEQFF. The CDR3 nucleotides are TGTGCCAGCAGCCCCCGTATGGCGAGTGAGCAGTTCTTC. Drawing the rest from reference TRBV13 and TRBJ2-1, the complete variable domain is AAGVIQSPRHLIKEKRETATLKCYPIPRHDTVYWYQQGPGQDPQFLISFYEKMQSDKGSIPDRFSAQQFSDYHSELNMSSLELGDSALYFCASSPRMASEQFFGPGTRLTVL.

This clonotype was seen at least ten times. The rearrangement joins TRBV5-5 to TRBJ2-7, with 7 bases lining up with TRBD1. The germline gives CDR1 SGHKS, CDR2 YYEKEE (reference sequence). The V and J ends lost 4 bases and 6 bases, in that order; junction bases with no gene match: 7. This CDR3 has 13 residues. CDR3 loop: CASSPGQKREQYF. For the CDR3, the DNA is TGTGCCAGCAGCCCGGGACAGAAACGCGAGCAGTACTTC.

V usage is TRBV20-1 and J usage is TRBJ2-1; 8 bases line up with TRBD2. This CDR3 has 18 amino acids. Germline assignment: CDR1 DFQATT and CDR2 SNEGSKA (reference sequence). V dropped 0 bases and J dropped 2; count of bases not matched to a gene: 12. CDR3 protein: CSARDYGLAGRTYNEQFF. CDR3 DNA: TGCAGTGCTAGAGATTACGGCCTAGCGGGCCGGACCTACAATGAGCAGTTCTTC.

This clonotype was found a few times. The V call is TRBV5-1, the J call TRBJ1-2; D is perhaps TRBD1 (5 bases). CDR1 is SGHRS, CDR2 YFSETQ, per germline. This CDR3 contains 14 residues. Trimming took 0 bases from V and 8 from J, leaving 14 bases between them. The CDR3 DNA reads TGCGCCAGCAGCTTGGTGGCCCCGGGGGACGGCTACACCTTC. Translating it yields CASSLVAPGDGYTF.

The chain carries TRBV5-5 and TRBJ2-1; possibly TRBD2 for D (6 bases). With 0 bases removed from V and 7 bases from J, the gap between germline ends came to 14 bases. From germline, CDR1 is SGHKS and CDR2 YYEKEE (reference sequence). CDR3 length: 15 residues. CDR3 region: CASSLEPGLQNEQFF. The CDR3 DNA is TGTGCCAGCAGCTTGGAACCGGGACTGCAGAATGAGCAGTTCTTC.

This chain joins TRBV9 and TRBJ1-1; D gene ambiguous. CDR3 length equals 13 residues. Per the germline V gene, CDR1 is SGDLS and CDR2 is YYNGEE. V gave up 4 bases and J gave up 6 bases, with 13 bases separating them. The chain's CDR3 is CASSPGIGPEAFF. The CDR3 DNA sequence: TGTGCCAGCAGCCCAGGTATAGGGCCTGAAGCTTTCTTT.

This clonotype was seen more than once but under ten times. V usage is TRBV29-1 and J usage is TRBJ1-1; unclear D gene. Trimming removed 5 bases at V and 1 base at J, with 11 bases between. CDR1 and CDR2 from the germline V gene are SQVTM and ANQGSEA. CDR3 length equals 13 residues. The DNA of the CDR3 is TGCAGCGTTCTCGCCCGCCCGAACACTGAAGCTTTCTTT. Translating it yields CSVLARPNTEAFF.

This clonotype was recorded a few times. This sequence joins TRBV30 and TRBJ1-5, with TRBD1 as a possible D gene (5 bases). The CDR3 runs to 13 residues. Trimming pared 2 bases from V and 4 bases from J, leaving 9 bases between. Germline V gene data show CDR1 as GTSNPN and CDR2 as SVGIG (reference sequence). The CDR3 DNA sequence: TGTGCCTGGAGTTATGGGGCGAATCAGCCCCAGCATTTT. Translation gives CAWSYGANQPQHF.

The V and J genes are TRBV5-1 and TRBJ2-6; possibly TRBD1 for D (6 bases). V lost 4 bases to trimming and J lost 0 bases, with 23 bases between them. The germline V gene encodes CDR1 SGHRS and CDR2 YFSETQ. The CDR3 is 20 amino acids. This CDR3 is CASSLADGGPWLSGANVLTF. CDR3 coding DNA: TGCGCCAGCAGCCTGGCCGATGGGGGCCCCTGGCTCTCTGGGGCCAACGTCCTGACTTTC. The full variable domain, completed using reference TRBV5-1 and TRBJ2-6, is KAGVTQTPRYLIKTRGQQVTLSCSPISGHRSVSWYQQTPGQGLQFLFEYFSETQRNKGNFPGRFSGRQFSNSRSEMNVSTLELGDSALYLCASSLADGGPWLSGANVLTFGAGSRLTVL.

This clonotype occurred a few times. This rearrangement joins TRBV20-1 to TRBJ2-3, with 12 bases matching TRBD1. There are 16 residues in the CDR3. Trimming cost V 1 base and J 3 bases; bases outside gene matches: 5. CDR1 DFQATT and CDR2 SNEGSKA come from the germline V gene (reference sequence). CDR3 region: CSARGTGQGATDTQYF. The CDR3 bases are TGCAGTGCTAGAGGCACGGGACAGGGGGCAACAGATACGCAGTATTTT.

This clonotype was observed a handful of times. V and J are TRBV25-1 and TRBJ2-7; TRBD1 might be the D (5 bases). The CDR3 has 14 amino acids. Deletions cut 6 bases from V and 0 bases from J, with 12 bases between. Germline V gene lookup returns CDR1 MGHDK and CDR2 SYGVNS. The CDR3 DNA reads as TGTGCCAGCAGATTGACAGCCAACTCCTACGAGCAGTACTTC. Residues: CASRLTANSYEQYF.

This clonotype occurred many times. In DNA form, the CDR3 reads TGTGCCAGCAGTTTATTGGCCGGGAGCTCCTACAATGAGCAGTTCTTC. Protein product: CASSLLAGSSYNEQFF. This chain links TRBV18 with TRBJ2-1, with D possibly TRBD2 on 6 matching bases. CDR3 length: 16 amino acids. V lost 8 bases and J 0 bases, leaving 17 bases between the germline ends. Germline-derived CDR1 and CDR2 are KGHSH and LQKENI.

V is TRBV13 and J is TRBJ2-7, with a possible D match to TRBD2 (5 bases). Germline V gene data show CDR1 as PRHDT and CDR2 as FYEKMQ (reference sequence). The CDR3 is 14 amino acids. V lost 7 bases to trimming and J lost 6 bases, with 19 bases between them. CDR3 nucleotide sequence: TGTGCCAGCACCCTGGGAGCCCTCCCTGGCGAGCAGTACTTC. Translated, it gives CASTLGALPGEQYF. The variable domain in full, with the rest retrieved from reference TRBV13 and TRBJ2-7, is AAGVIQSPRHLIKEKRETATLKCYPIPRHDTVYWYQQGPGQDPQFLISFYEKMQSDKGSIPDRFSAQQFSDYHSELNMSSLELGDSALYFCASTLGALPGEQYFGPGTRLTVT.

V usage is TRBV18 and J usage is TRBJ2-7; D possibly corresponds to TRBD1 (5 bases). Trimming took off 3 bases at V and 5 bases at J, with 17 bases between the two ends. The CDR3 contains 15 residues. Germline CDR1 is KGHSH and CDR2 is LQKENI. The CDR3: CASSPLWQGGHEQYF. Written as DNA, the CDR3 is TGTGCCAGCTCACCCCTGTGGCAGGGTGGGCACGAGCAGTACTTC.

This clonotype was observed a few times. J is TRBJ2-1 and V is TRBV14; 13 bases align to TRBD2. J lost 6 bases, V lost 6 bases, and 8 bases had no gene match. The CDR3 sequence is 16 residues long. The germline V gene encodes CDR1 SGHDN and CDR2 FVKESK. CDR3: CASRRLAGGGANEQFF. The CDR3 DNA reads TGTGCCAGCAGACGACTAGCGGGAGGAGGGGCCAATGAGCAGTTCTTC.

The chain joins TRBV27 to TRBJ1-1; 7 nucleotides agree with TRBD1. Germline values: CDR1 MNHEY, CDR2 SMNVEV (reference sequence). The J segment lost 1 base and the V segment lost 1 base, leaving 15 bases of the junction unmatched. The CDR3 is 19 amino acids. The CDR3 reads CASSLYAPSQGPPNTEAFF. The CDR3 DNA reads TGTGCCAGCAGTTTATACGCCCCATCACAGGGGCCGCCGAACACTGAAGCTTTCTTT.

This clonotype was counted a few times. This chain joins TRBV7-6 and TRBJ2-7; the match to TRBD1 covers 7 bases. CDR1 and CDR2 (germline): SGHVS, FNYEAQ. There are 12 residues in the CDR3. Germline trimming cut 2 bases from V and 6 bases from J; bases unmatched to any gene: 1. The CDR3 region has the DNA TGTGCCAGCAGCTTAAGGGGGCGCGAGCAGTACTTC. Protein sequence: CASSLRGREQYF. Full variable domain (missing parts from reference TRBV7-6 and TRBJ2-7): GAGVSQSPRYKVTKRGQDVALRCDPISGHVSLYWYRQALGQGPEFLTYFNYEAQQDKSGLPNDRFSAERPEGSISTLTIQRTEQRDSAMYRCASSLRGREQYFGPGTRLTVT.

The rearrangement links TRBV30 to TRBJ2-2; 9 bases are shared with TRBD1. V lost 0 bases to trimming and J lost 5 bases; unmatched junction nucleotides: 13. Looked up from germline, CDR1 is GTSNPN and CDR2 is SVGIG (reference sequence). The CDR3 runs to 18 residues. CDR3 amino acids: CAWSVWWGQGSVTGELFF. Written as DNA, the CDR3 is TGTGCCTGGAGTGTATGGTGGGGACAGGGATCAGTGACCGGGGAGCTGTTTTTT.

This clonotype was counted a few times. The chain recombines TRBV12-3 or TRBV12-4 with TRBJ1-3; D is undetermined. The CDR3 spans 15 residues. Deletions cut 5 bases from V and 5 bases from J, with 16 bases between. The CDR3 loop is CASSRPGSPRNTIYF. Written as DNA, the CDR3 is TGTGCCAGCAGTCGACCGGGATCCCCCCGAAACACCATATATTTT.

The table lists this clonotype with a few counts. This chain links TRBV25-1 with TRBJ2-3; 10 bases align to TRBD2. Losses at the gene ends were 3 bases for V and 2 bases for J; bases not matched to a gene: 8. Germline CDR1 reads MGHDK; CDR2 reads SYGVNS. The CDR3 runs 17 residues. In DNA, the CDR3 is TGTGCCAGCAGTGACGGTAGCGGGGGGCCGTACACAGATACGCAGTATTTT. This encodes CASSDGSGGPYTDTQYF.

This clonotype was counted at least ten times. The rearrangement links TRBV12-3 or TRBV12-4 to TRBJ2-7, with TRBD2 matching over 7 bases. V shed 7 bases and J 0 bases; nucleotides not matched to a gene: 3. The CDR3 has 13 residues. The CDR3 DNA follows: TGTGCCAGCAAAGCTAGCGGCTCCTACGAGCAGTACTTC. This translates into CASKASGSYEQYF.

The gene calls are TRBV19 and TRBJ2-7; D is undetermined. The V end was cut by 3 bases, the J end by 0 bases, with 12 bases between. Germline values: CDR1 LNHDA, CDR2 SQIVND (reference sequence). The CDR3 spans 15 residues. The CDR3 reads CASSIVLSSSYEQYF. The CDR3 bases are TGTGCCAGTAGTATCGTGTTGAGTAGCTCCTACGAGCAGTACTTC.